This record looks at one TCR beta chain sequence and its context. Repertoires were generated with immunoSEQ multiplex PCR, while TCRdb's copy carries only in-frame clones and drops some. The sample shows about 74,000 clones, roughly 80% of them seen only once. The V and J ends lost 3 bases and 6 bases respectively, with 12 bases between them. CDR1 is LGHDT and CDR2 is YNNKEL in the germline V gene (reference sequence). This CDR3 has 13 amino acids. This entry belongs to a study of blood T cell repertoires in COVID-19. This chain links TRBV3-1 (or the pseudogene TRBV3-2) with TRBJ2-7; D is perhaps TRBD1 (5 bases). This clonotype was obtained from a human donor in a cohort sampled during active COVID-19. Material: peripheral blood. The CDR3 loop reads CASSHNPGSEQYF. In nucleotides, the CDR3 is TGTGCCAGCAGCCACAACCCAGGGTCCGAGCAGTACTTC.